A single sample is the source of the 10 T cell receptor beta chains below, sequenced in a study of cytomegalovirus exposure and HLA in healthy donors. The study ran its PCR with 60 Vbeta and 13 Jbeta primers. TCRdb's table, derived via immunoSEQ multiplex PCR, lists solely in-frame clones and lacks some. The sample consists of some 120,000 clones, 8.5% to 10% of them appearing once. Specimen: PBMCs. The receptors come from a middle-aged man in good health and CMV-seronegative.

In its sample, this clone was seen a few times. This sequence joins TRBV7-5 and TRBJ1-1; the table gives TRBD1 as D, unverified against the DNA. TRBV7-5 is designated a pseudogene. The CDR3 covers 14 residues. The CDR3 DNA reads TGTGCCAGAAGCTTAGGACAGGGGAACACTGAAGCTTTCTTT. Its translation is CARSLGQGNTEAFF.

CDR3 nucleotide sequence: TGTGCCAGCAGCTCCATCGCGGGTACGCAGTATTTT. Its protein product is CASSSIAGTQYF. The gene calls are TRBV11-2 and TRBJ2-3, with a weak D call TRBD2 (5 bases). The ends were cut back, 4 bases at V and 8 bases at J, with 10 bases in the middle. The CDR3 loop spans 12 amino acids. CDR1 is SGHAT and CDR2 is FQNNGV in the germline V gene. Based on the CDR3 plus reference TRBV11-2 and TRBJ2-3, the full variable domain is EAGVAQSPRYKIIEKRQSVAFWCNPISGHATLYWYQQILGQGPKLLIQFQNNGVVDDSQLPKDRFSAERLKGVDSTLKIQPAKLEDSAVYLCASSSIAGTQYFGPGTRLTVL.

This clone was picked up a small number of times. A read error may account for a junction end that differs from germline. Distinct nucleotide sequences in the sample also encode this CDR3. V is TRBV7-8 and J is TRBJ2-2, with D possibly being TRBD2 (5 bases). The CDR3 spans 13 residues. Germline-derived CDR1 and CDR2 are SGHVS and FQNEAQ. In DNA, the CDR3 is TGTGCCAGCAGCCCGCGAGGGTCCGGGGAGCTGTTTTTC. Amino acids: CASSPRGSGELFF.

The table lists this clone with a few counts. The V and J genes are TRBV15 and TRBJ1-1, with D hard to call. CDR1 LNHNV and CDR2 YYDKDF come from the germline V gene (reference sequence). The CDR3 extends over 12 amino acids. Trimming left V 4 bases short and J 1 base short, with 4 bases between. In nucleotides, the CDR3 is TGTGCCACCAGCATCAAGAACACTGAAGCTTTCTTT. Amino acids: CATSIKNTEAFF.

This clone was counted only a few times. The genes are TRBV6-1 and TRBJ2-5, with TRBD1 identical over 7 bases. Matching the DNA end better, TRBJ2-7 makes the J call doubtful. Germline V gives CDR1 MNHNS, CDR2 SASEGT. CDR3 length equals 12 residues. DNA of the CDR3: TGTGCCGGAAGGGGGCTCGGGAACGAGCAGTACTTC. This codes for CAGRGLGNEQYF.

CDR3 in amino acids: CASSPAGGAGASYEQYF. For the CDR3, the DNA is TGTGCCAGCAGCCCCGCAGGGGGCGCGGGGGCGTCCTACGAGCAGTACTTC. This rearrangement joins TRBV4-2 to TRBJ2-7, with D perhaps TRBD1 (8 bases). Trimming shortened V by 4 bases and J by 1 base, and 20 bases separated the two germline ends. CDR1 is LGHNA and CDR2 is YNFKEQ in the germline V gene. The CDR3 spans 17 residues.

This chain connects TRBV6-5 to TRBJ1-3; D is uncertain. The CDR3 has 14 amino acids. Germline V gene data show CDR1 as MNHEY and CDR2 as SVGAGI. V lost 4 bases to trimming and J lost 2 bases, with 9 bases between them. DNA of the CDR3: TGTGCCAGCAGTTTCGCGGCGACTGGAAACACCATATATTTT. This gives the protein CASSFAATGNTIYF.

The chain is built from TRBV18 and TRBJ2-7, with 11 bases aligning to TRBD1. The CDR3 consists of 17 residues. Looked up from germline, CDR1 is KGHSH and CDR2 is LQKENI. The V and J ends lost 6 bases and 7 bases, in that order; junction bases with no gene match: 17. Here the CDR3 reads CASSPRRGQGARSEQYF. CDR3 nucleotides: TGTGCCAGCTCCCCGAGGAGAGGACAGGGGGCCCGGAGTGAGCAGTACTTC. The whole variable domain, remainder taken from reference TRBV18 and TRBJ2-7, is NAGVMQNPRHLVRRRGQEARLRCSPMKGHSHVYWYRQLPEEGLKFMVYLQKENIIDESGMPKERFSAEFPKEGPSILRIQQVVRGDSAAYFCASSPRRGQGARSEQYFGPGTRLTVT.

V and J are TRBV7-9 and TRBJ2-7; D is ambiguous. CDR3 length equals 11 residues. Germline CDR1 is SEHNR and CDR2 is FQNEAQ (reference sequence). The V and J ends lost 5 bases and 5 bases respectively, with 7 bases between them. CDR3 loop: CASSPRHEQYF. The CDR3 DNA is TGTGCCAGCAGCCCGCGCCACGAGCAGTACTTC.

This clone has just a few counts. This chain joins TRBV6-1 and TRBJ2-5; possible D gene TRBD2, 6 bases. Germline V CDR1 and CDR2: MNHNS, SASEGT. This CDR3 has 16 amino acids. Trimming pared 1 base from V and 0 bases from J, leaving 12 bases between. The CDR3 sequence: CASSEVLRGDQETQYF. In DNA form, the CDR3 reads TGTGCCAGCAGTGAAGTGTTGCGGGGCGACCAAGAGACCCAGTACTTC.